This entry lists 11 T cell receptor beta chains sequenced from one sample in a study of shared clonotypes between healthy human individuals. TCRdb's copy holds only in-frame clones and misses some; the assay was immunoSEQ multiplex PCR. In the table there are roughly 650,000 clones, approximately 97% of which are singletons. Source material: naive CD4+ T cells sorted from blood. This sample's subset: CD45RA+ positively selected. Receptors were obtained from a woman aged 25 to 39 in good health.

The rearrangement joins TRBV4-1 to TRBJ2-3, with 13 nucleotides matching TRBD2. CDR3 length equals 16 residues. Germline trimming cut 4 bases from V and 3 bases from J; bases unmatched to any gene: 4. The germline gives CDR1 MGHRA, CDR2 YSYEKL. CDR3 in DNA: TGCGCCAGCAGCCGCCCGACTAGCGGGAGGACAGATACGCAGTATTTT. Its translation is CASSRPTSGRTDTQYF.

This sequence joins TRBV25-1 and TRBJ2-7, with 10 bases that match TRBD1. Looked up from germline, CDR1 is MGHDK and CDR2 is SYGVNS. The CDR3 totals 14 residues. The J segment lost 6 bases and the V segment lost 3 bases, leaving 5 bases of the junction unmatched. CDR3 region: CASSERGQGGEQYF. The CDR3 DNA sequence: TGTGCCAGCAGTGAGAGAGGACAGGGGGGCGAGCAGTACTTC.

This clone was recorded only once. The chain joins TRBV18 to TRBJ1-1; D gene ambiguous. Trimming stripped 6 bases from V and 7 bases from J, with 9 bases between. The length of the CDR3 is 11 residues. CDR1 and CDR2 from the germline V gene are KGHSH and LQKENI. This CDR3 reads CASSRRGEAFF. The CDR3 DNA reads TGTGCCAGCTCTCGACGGGGTGAAGCTTTCTTT.

The V call is TRBV4-1, the J call TRBJ1-5; D is unclear. CDR3 length: 17 residues. The ends were cut back, 0 bases at V and 0 bases at J, with 12 bases in the middle. Germline CDR1 reads MGHRA; CDR2 reads YSYEKL. This chain's CDR3 is CASSQEPFHYSNQPQHF. Written as DNA, the CDR3 is TGCGCCAGCAGCCAAGAACCATTCCACTATAGCAATCAGCCCCAGCATTTT.

This chain uses TRBV6-1 with TRBJ2-3; D remains ambiguous. With 1 base removed from V and 14 bases from J, the gap between germline ends came to 13 bases. Germline V gives CDR1 MNHNS, CDR2 SASEGT. This CDR3 spans 12 amino acids. The CDR3: CASSEGVHRLYF. CDR3 nucleotides: TGTGCCAGCAGTGAAGGCGTCCACCGACTGTATTTT.

In regard to this clone: Other DNA sequences in the sample encode the same CDR3. The rearrangement uses TRBV19 and TRBJ1-4; D uncertain. Germline-derived CDR1 and CDR2 are LNHDA and SQIVND (reference sequence). This CDR3 has 15 residues. Trimming took off 3 bases at V and 0 bases at J, with 8 bases between the two ends. In nucleotides, the CDR3 is TGTGCCAGTAGTATTGGGTCCGCAACTAATGAAAAACTGTTTTTT. Its protein is CASSIGSATNEKLFF.

The chain recombines TRBV7-9 with TRBJ1-5; weak D call: TRBD1 (5 bases). There are 14 residues in the CDR3. CDR1 is SEHNR, CDR2 FQNEAQ, per germline (reference sequence). Deletions cut 3 bases from V and 4 bases from J, with 10 bases between. The CDR3 protein is CASSLMEGNQPQHF. The DNA of the CDR3 is TGTGCCAGCAGCTTGATGGAGGGGAATCAGCCCCAGCATTTT.

This chain uses TRBV19 with TRBJ1-3, with 9 positions matching TRBD1. The CDR3 spans 16 residues. After removal of 7 bases from V and 4 bases from J, the junction contained 11 bases not matched to a gene. The germline gives CDR1 LNHDA, CDR2 SQIVND (reference sequence). CDR3 amino acids: CASTTGQGRSGNTIYF. DNA for the CDR3: TGTGCCAGTACCACTGGACAGGGGAGATCCGGAAACACCATATATTTT.

The chain recombines TRBV6-1 with TRBJ2-7; D gene uncertain. Germline V gene lookup returns CDR1 MNHNS and CDR2 SASEGT. This CDR3 has 12 residues. Trimming stripped 4 bases from V and 2 bases from J, with 6 bases between. CDR3 sequence (DNA): TGTGCCAGCAGTGTGGCTACCTACGAGCAGTACTTC. This gives the protein CASSVATYEQYF.

The chain combines TRBV5-5 with TRBJ2-7, with 9 bases that match TRBD1. V trimming: 4 bases; J trimming: 4 bases; junction bases outside the gene matches: 6. The CDR3 has 14 residues. The V gene's germline CDR1 is SGHKS and CDR2 YYEKEE (reference sequence). CDR3 coding DNA: TGTGCCAGCAGCAAAAGGGACAGGGATTACGAGCAGTACTTC. Protein sequence: CASSKRDRDYEQYF.

This clone showed up just once. The V call is TRBV10-1, the J call TRBJ2-3; 11 bases map to TRBD2. The CDR3 totals 16 residues. V lost 5 bases to trimming and J lost 4 bases; unmatched junction nucleotides: 8. Germline CDR1 WNHNN, CDR2 SYGVQD (reference sequence). The CDR3 DNA sequence: TGCGCCAGCAGTAAAATAGCGGGAGGGCCTTCAGATACGCAGTATTTT. Translation: CASSKIAGGPSDTQYF.